These T cell receptor beta chains were read from a single sample in a study of T cell responses to AZD1222 COVID-19 vaccine. Libraries were prepared by immunoSEQ multiplex PCR; TCRdb keeps only in-frame clonotypes and omits some of them. This table has roughly 120,000 clones, about nine tenths appearing once. Sequencing used peripheral blood, obtained on day 0 of AZD1222 vaccination. The source is an adult in good health. The CDR3 runs from the conserved cysteine through the conserved F or W. D genes are given only for firm matches. Expanded clones are given a class, and other clones once, few, many or no size at all.

abundance: few
d_gene: .
j_gene: TRBJ1-5
v_gene: TRBV7-9
CDR3aa: CASSLGVGYQPQHF
CDR3nt: TGTGCCAGCAGCTTAGGGGTGGGTTATCAGCCCCAGCATTTT

abundance: .
d_gene: .
j_gene: TRBJ2-5
v_gene: TRBV27
CDR3aa: CASSPSQGSEETQYF
CDR3nt: TGTGCCAGCAGTCCCTCCCAGGGTTCGGAAGAGACCCAGTACTTC

abundance: .
d_gene: .
j_gene: TRBJ1-1
v_gene: TRBV19
CDR3aa: CASSIGSGYTEAFF
CDR3nt: TGTGCCAGTAGTATAGGCTCGGGGTACACTGAAGCTTTCTTT

abundance: .
d_gene: .
j_gene: TRBJ1-1
v_gene: TRBV9
CDR3aa: CASSVGVQGNTEAFF
CDR3nt: TGTGCCAGCAGCGTAGGGGTACAGGGGAACACTGAAGCTTTCTTT

abundance: .
d_gene: .
j_gene: TRBJ1-1
v_gene: TRBV12-3/TRBV12-4
CDR3aa: CANSFQLDTEAFF
CDR3nt: TGTGCCAACAGTTTCCAGTTGGACACTGAAGCTTTCTTT

abundance: .
d_gene: TRBD1
j_gene: TRBJ2-2
v_gene: TRBV7-3
CDR3aa: CASSPRQGKGGELFF
CDR3nt: TGTGCCAGCAGCCCCCGACAGGGGAAGGGCGGGGAGCTGTTTTTT

abundance: .
d_gene: TRBD1
j_gene: TRBJ1-6
v_gene: TRBV7-9
CDR3aa: CASSLGTGDNSPLHF
CDR3nt: TGTGCCAGCAGCTTAGGGACAGGGGATAATTCACCCCTCCACTTT

abundance: .
d_gene: .
j_gene: TRBJ1-2
v_gene: TRBV28
CDR3aa: CASSPLGGGDYGYTF
CDR3nt: TGTGCCAGCAGCCCTCTTGGGGGCGGAGACTATGGCTACACCTTC

abundance: .
d_gene: .
j_gene: TRBJ1-1
v_gene: TRBV2
CDR3aa: CASSEMDTEAFF
CDR3nt: TGTGCCAGCAGTGAAATGGACACTGAAGCTTTCTTT

abundance: few
d_gene: .
j_gene: TRBJ1-1
v_gene: TRBV18
CDR3aa: CASSPWEENTEAFF
CDR3nt: TGTGCCAGCTCACCATGGGAGGAGAACACTGAAGCTTTCTTT

abundance: .
d_gene: .
j_gene: TRBJ2-1
v_gene: TRBV5-1
CDR3aa: CASSLEGNNEQFF
CDR3nt: TGCGCCAGCAGCTTGGAGGGGAACAATGAGCAGTTCTTC

abundance: .
d_gene: TRBD1
j_gene: TRBJ1-4
v_gene: TRBV18
CDR3aa: CASSPYTGATNEKLFF
CDR3nt: TGTGCCAGCTCACCCTACACAGGGGCAACTAATGAAAAACTGTTTTTT

abundance: .
d_gene: .
j_gene: TRBJ2-5
v_gene: TRBV9
CDR3aa: CASSVEGGGKKTQYF
CDR3nt: TGTGCCAGCAGCGTAGAAGGGGGAGGGAAGAAGACCCAGTACTTC

abundance: .
d_gene: TRBD1
j_gene: TRBJ1-6
v_gene: TRBV15
CDR3aa: CATSREQGARNSPLHF
CDR3nt: TGTGCCACCAGCAGAGAACAGGGGGCACGTAATTCACCCCTCCACTTT

abundance: once
d_gene: .
j_gene: TRBJ2-3
v_gene: TRBV27
CDR3aa: CASSLSGDSDTQYF
CDR3nt: TGTGCCAGCAGTTTATCGGGGGACTCAGATACGCAGTATTTT

abundance: .
d_gene: .
j_gene: TRBJ2-5
v_gene: TRBV29-1
CDR3aa: CSVVYDQETQYF
CDR3nt: TGCAGCGTTGTCTACGACCAAGAGACCCAGTACTTC

abundance: .
d_gene: .
j_gene: TRBJ2-3
v_gene: TRBV20-1
CDR3aa: CSPAGTGTQYF
CDR3nt: TGCAGCCCGGCAGGGACGGGTACGCAGTATTTT

abundance: .
d_gene: .
j_gene: TRBJ2-7
v_gene: TRBV9
CDR3aa: CASSHRRDGYEQYF
CDR3nt: TGTGCCAGCAGCCACCGACGGGACGGCTACGAGCAGTACTTC

abundance: .
d_gene: .
j_gene: TRBJ2-7
v_gene: TRBV3-1/TRBV3-2
CDR3aa: CASSQAPGLVYEQYF
CDR3nt: TGTGCCAGCAGCCAAGCGCCGGGGCTTGTGTACGAGCAGTACTTC

abundance: few
d_gene: TRBD1
j_gene: TRBJ1-4
v_gene: TRBV28
CDR3aa: CASSLPTGGMGEKLFF
CDR3nt: TGTGCCAGCAGTTTACCCACAGGGGGGATGGGGGAAAAACTGTTTTTT

abundance: .
d_gene: .
j_gene: TRBJ2-3
v_gene: TRBV6-6
CDR3aa: CASSYGEDTQYF
CDR3nt: TGTGCCAGCAGTTACGGGGAGGATACGCAGTATTTT

abundance: .
d_gene: .
j_gene: TRBJ2-7
v_gene: TRBV6-6
CDR3aa: CASSQGLYEQYF
CDR3nt: TGTGCCAGCAGCCAGGGGCTCTACGAGCAGTACTTC

abundance: once
d_gene: .
j_gene: TRBJ1-2
v_gene: TRBV28
CDR3aa: CASSPRALSYGYTF
CDR3nt: TGTGCCAGCAGTCCCCGAGCATTAAGCTATGGCTACACCTTC

abundance: .
d_gene: .
j_gene: TRBJ2-6
v_gene: TRBV9
CDR3aa: CASSGGSGANVLTF
CDR3nt: TGTGCCAGCAGCGGAGGGTCTGGGGCCAACGTCCTGACTTTC

abundance: .
d_gene: .
j_gene: TRBJ1-5
v_gene: TRBV19
CDR3aa: CASRTTAYSNQPQHF
CDR3nt: TGTGCCAGTAGAACGACAGCTTATAGCAATCAGCCCCAGCATTTT

abundance: once
d_gene: .
j_gene: TRBJ1-5
v_gene: TRBV7-2
CDR3aa: CASSLRGGQPQHF
CDR3nt: TGTGCCAGCAGCTTACGAGGGGGGCAGCCCCAGCATTTT

abundance: .
d_gene: .
j_gene: TRBJ2-1
v_gene: TRBV2
CDR3aa: CASSEQGGHNEQFF
CDR3nt: TGTGCCAGCAGTGAACAGGGGGGACACAATGAGCAGTTCTTC

abundance: .
d_gene: .
j_gene: TRBJ2-1
v_gene: TRBV7-9
CDR3aa: CASSLSIVGFF
CDR3nt: TGTGCCAGCAGCTTATCAATTGTAGGGTTCTTC

abundance: .
d_gene: .
j_gene: TRBJ1-3
v_gene: TRBV16
CDR3aa: CASSQSPMGIGNTIYF
CDR3nt: TGTGCCAGCAGCCAATCGCCTATGGGGATCGGAAACACCATATATTTT

abundance: .
d_gene: .
j_gene: TRBJ2-7
v_gene: TRBV9
CDR3aa: CASSRDIFSYEQYF
CDR3nt: TGTGCCAGCAGCCGGGACATCTTCTCCTACGAGCAGTACTTC

abundance: .
d_gene: .
j_gene: TRBJ1-2
v_gene: TRBV5-1
CDR3aa: CASNFGATGDAGYTF
CDR3nt: TGCGCCAGTAATTTTGGAGCCACGGGGGATGCTGGCTACACCTTC

abundance: .
d_gene: .
j_gene: TRBJ1-1
v_gene: TRBV5-1
CDR3aa: CASSLEHEAFF
CDR3nt: TGCGCCAGCAGCTTGGAACATGAAGCTTTCTTT

abundance: .
d_gene: .
j_gene: TRBJ1-6
v_gene: TRBV19
CDR3aa: CASSIGMAQYNSPLHF
CDR3nt: TGTGCCAGTAGTATAGGTATGGCACAATATAATTCACCCCTCCACTTT

abundance: .
d_gene: TRBD1
j_gene: TRBJ1-6
v_gene: TRBV7-9
CDR3aa: CASSPGTDNSPLHF
CDR3nt: TGTGCCAGCAGCCCCGGGACAGATAATTCACCCCTCCACTTT

abundance: .
d_gene: TRBD1
j_gene: TRBJ2-1
v_gene: TRBV2
CDR3aa: CASSRDRGNEQFF
CDR3nt: TGTGCCAGCAGTCGGGACAGGGGAAATGAGCAGTTCTTC